Below are 14 T cell receptor beta chains sequenced from a single sample in a study of kidney transplant recipient with SARS-CoV-2 infection. TCRdb re-analysed the reads in MiXCR, keeping a single row per CDR3 protein. Found here are some 220,000 distinct CDR3 sequences, around 26% of them singletons; the top ten hold around 6.8%. The sequencing here drew on a blood sample, taken at baseline and between days 110 and 120 from a kidney transplant recipient. The receptors were gathered from a male patient in his thirties who had COVID-19 and was a kidney transplant recipient. The T cells may partly be graft donor cells.

The chain is built from TRBV11-2 and TRBJ2-7; D uncertain. Looked up from germline, CDR1 is SGHAT and CDR2 is FQNNGV. The CDR3 runs 13 residues. The CDR3 nucleotides read TGTTCCAGCAGCCGCGCTCAAAGTTACGAGCAGTACGTC. Translating it yields CSSSRAQSYEQYV.

The chain uses TRBV14 and TRBJ1-2; the match to TRBD1 covers 11 bases. The CDR3 totals 19 residues. From germline, CDR1 is SGHDN and CDR2 FVKESK. V gave up 0 bases and J gave up 4 bases; unmatched junction bases: 13. The CDR3 nucleotides read TGTGCCAGCAGCCAAGAGGGGGACAGGGGGGCTCCCAGGAGCTATGGCTACACCTTC. Its protein is CASSQEGDRGAPRSYGYTF.

This chain connects TRBV5-1 to TRBJ2-1; weak D call: TRBD2 (6 bases). This CDR3 has 15 residues. V gave up 0 bases and J gave up 0 bases, with 7 bases separating them. Germline V gene lookup returns CDR1 SGHRS and CDR2 YFSETQ. CDR3 DNA sequence: TGCGCCAGCAGCTTGGGGGGGGACTCCTACAATGAGCAGTTCTTC. Protein: CASSLGGDSYNEQFF.

This clonotype was observed at least ten times. V is TRBV5-6 and J is TRBJ2-7, with a weak D call TRBD1 (6 bases). Trimming removed 0 bases from V and 4 bases from J, with 17 bases in between. The CDR3 is 16 amino acids. The germline CDR1 and CDR2 sequences are SGHDT and YYEEEE. The CDR3 DNA reads TGTGCCAGCAGCTTGGGGGGGCCTTTAGGGCGTTACGAGCAGTACTTC. It yields the protein CASSLGGPLGRYEQYF.

Many counts were recorded for this clonotype. The chain is built from TRBV29-1 and TRBJ2-7; D may be TRBD1 (5 bases). CDR3 length: 13 amino acids. CDR1 and CDR2 from the germline V gene are SQVTM and ANQGSEA. V lost 5 bases to trimming and J lost 3 bases, with 14 bases between them. The CDR3: CSVYTGKSYEQYF. The CDR3 nucleotides are TGCAGCGTTTATACAGGCAAGAGCTACGAGCAGTACTTC.

This clonotype appeared once. A much larger clone sits a single nucleotide away, making a read error possible. A read error is likely, as this CDR3 ends without the conserved phenylalanine or tryptophan. The V gene is TRBV25-1, the J gene TRBJ1-2, with D unresolved. Trimming cost V 4 bases and J 4 bases, with 22 bases left between them. This CDR3 has 17 residues. CDR1 and CDR2 from the germline V gene are MGHDK and SYGVNS. The CDR3 region is CASSACEELGKTYGYTY. Here the CDR3 DNA reads TGTGCCAGCAGTGCATGCGAAGAACTGGGAAAGACCTATGGCTACACCTAC.

This clonotype was detected many times. The V call is TRBV18, the J call TRBJ1-6; unclear D gene. Looked up from germline, CDR1 is KGHSH and CDR2 is LQKENI. The CDR3 consists of 16 residues. Trimming removed 6 bases from V and 6 bases from J, with 18 bases in between. This CDR3 is CASSPMDSTVNSPLHF. The CDR3 DNA follows: TGTGCCAGCTCCCCCATGGACTCTACGGTTAATTCACCCCTCCACTTT.

This chain uses TRBV5-3 with TRBJ1-2; D is unresolved. TRBV5-3 is an ORF, and what it does is uncertain. The V gene lost 6 bases and the J gene lost 4 bases, with 22 bases spanning the gap. The CDR3 length is 16 residues. The CDR3 here is CARKGRVVRKTYGYTF. In DNA form, the CDR3 reads TGTGCCAGAAAGGGCCGAGTGGTGAGAAAGACCTATGGCTACACCTTC.

In this sample, this clonotype turned up many times. This rearrangement joins TRBV27 to TRBJ1-6; maybe TRBD1 (6 bases). Trimming took 3 bases from V and 9 from J, leaving 18 bases between them. From germline, CDR1 is MNHEY and CDR2 SMNVEV (reference sequence). This CDR3 is built from 16 residues. CDR3 loop: CASSLAVNRESSPLHF. CDR3 nucleotides: TGTGCCAGCAGTTTGGCGGTTAACAGGGAGAGTTCACCCCTCCACTTT.

This clonotype was picked up many times. The chain uses TRBV6-5 and TRBJ2-7, with D possibly matching TRBD2 (6 bases). The CDR3 has 13 amino acids. V lost 10 bases, J lost 2 bases, and 15 bases lay in between. Germline loops: CDR1 MNHEY, CDR2 SVGAGI. DNA of the CDR3: TGTGCCACCAAAACTAGCCCGACCTACGAGCAGTACTTC. Amino acids: CATKTSPTYEQYF.

This clonotype occurred many times. The chain combines TRBV9 with TRBJ2-5, with TRBD2 as a possible D gene (5 bases). CDR1 is SGDLS, CDR2 YYNGEE, per germline. This CDR3 has 16 residues. V lost 0 bases and J 3 bases, leaving 15 bases between the germline ends. The CDR3 here is CASSVAWLAREETQYF. The CDR3 coding sequence is TGTGCCAGCAGCGTAGCTTGGCTAGCTCGAGAAGAGACCCAGTACTTC.

This clonotype has at least ten counts. The chain links TRBV6-2 or TRBV6-3 to TRBJ2-2; TRBD2 is a possible D gene (7 bases). V shed 8 bases and J shed 6 bases, with 22 bases lying between them. There are 16 residues in the CDR3. Germline CDR1 MNHEY, CDR2 SVGEGT. This chain's CDR3 is CASSGGGAGLAGELFF. CDR3 bases: TGTGCCAGCTCCGGAGGGGGGGCCGGTCTGGCCGGGGAGCTGTTTTTT.

Comments on this clonotype: This may be a read error, as it is one base from a much larger clone. CDR3 sequence reads: CASSESGLQPWSQHF. The DNA for the CDR3 is TGTGCCAGCAGTGAATCAGGTCTTCAGCCGTGGTCCCAGCATTTT. The chain couples TRBV2 to TRBJ1-5; D gene uncertain. Germline CDR1 reads SNHLY; CDR2 reads FYNNEI. This CDR3 contains 15 residues. V was clipped by 2 bases and J by 11 bases, with 19 bases between them.

As regards this clonotype: A much bigger clone sits one base away, suggesting this may be a read error. The chain is built from TRBV7-8 and TRBJ1-2; unclear D gene. The CDR3 covers 17 residues. The V gene lost 2 bases and the J gene lost 4 bases, with 20 bases spanning the gap. The germline V gene has CDR1 SGHVS and CDR2 FQNEAQ. For the CDR3, the DNA is TGTGCCAGCAGCTTAATTTCGTTTACCCGAAAGGCCTATGGCTACACCTTC. It specifies CASSLISFTRKAYGYTF.